A selection of T cell receptor beta chains follows, all from one sample in a study of blood T cell repertoires in COVID-19. The table came from immunoSEQ multiplex PCR; TCRdb's copy has only in-frame clones and leaves some out. The table lists 95,000 to 150,000 clones, roughly 88% of them singletons. The sequencing sample was made of peripheral blood. These receptor sequences come from a man aged 35-49 years with acute or convalescent COVID-19. The CDR3 runs from the conserved cysteine through the conserved F or W. A D gene is named only where the DNA matches it firmly. Clone size appears in some rows only: once, few, many, or a class for an expanded clone.

v_call	j_call	clone_size	d_call	cdr3_length	cdr3_aa	cdr3_nt
TRBV5-1	TRBJ2-6	.	.	14	CASSYVSGANVLTF	TGCGCCAGCAGTTATGTATCTGGGGCCAACGTCCTGACTTTC
TRBV30	TRBJ2-2	.	.	15	CAWSVRRGSSGELFF	TGTGCCTGGAGTGTACGGAGGGGTAGCAGCGGGGAGCTGTTTTTT
TRBV6-5	TRBJ2-3	.	.	13	CASRRTLEDTQYF	TGTGCCAGCCGGAGGACGCTTGAGGATACGCAGTATTTT
TRBV7-2	TRBJ2-7	few	.	14	CASSLVHPSYEQYF	TGTGCCAGCAGCTTAGTGCATCCTAGCTACGAGCAGTACTTC
TRBV5-1	TRBJ2-7	.	TRBD2	16	CASSSQLAGVTYEQYF	TGCGCCAGCAGCTCCCAATTAGCGGGAGTTACCTACGAGCAGTACTTC
TRBV5-5	TRBJ1-5	few	.	14	CASSLGQINQPQHF	TGTGCCAGCAGCTTGGGACAGATCAATCAGCCCCAGCATTTT
TRBV4-1	TRBJ2-1	.	.	14	CASSQRGSYNEQFF	TGCGCCAGCAGCCAACGCGGCTCCTACAATGAGCAGTTCTTC
TRBV2	TRBJ1-1	.	.	14	CASTPLGRNTEAFF	TGTGCCAGTACCCCATTGGGGAGGAACACTGAAGCTTTCTTT
TRBV7-2	TRBJ1-3	.	.	14	CASRPQLSGNTIYF	TGTGCCAGCAGACCACAGCTCTCTGGAAACACCATATATTTT
TRBV9	TRBJ2-2	.	.	14	CASSVVVGFQELFF	TGTGCCAGCAGCGTTGTTGTCGGGTTTCAGGAGCTGTTTTTT
TRBV18	TRBJ2-5	.	TRBD2	14	CASSPGLGEETQYF	TGTGCCAGCTCACCGGGACTAGGTGAAGAGACCCAGTACTTC
TRBV12-5	TRBJ1-5	.	TRBD1	14	CASGPGTVDQPQHF	TGTGCTAGTGGCCCAGGGACAGTGGATCAGCCCCAGCATTTT
TRBV18	TRBJ1-5	.	.	14	CASSLQRSNQPQHF	TGTGCCAGCTCGCTTCAGCGGAGCAATCAGCCCCAGCATTTT
TRBV3-1/TRBV3-2	TRBJ1-1	.	TRBD1	15	CASSLGGQAATEAFF	TGTGCCAGCAGCCTGGGGGGACAGGCCGCGACTGAAGCTTTCTTT
TRBV5-1	TRBJ2-7	.	.	13	CASSFQGNYEQYF	TGCGCCAGCAGCTTTCAGGGTAACTACGAGCAGTACTTC
TRBV7-9	TRBJ2-3	once	TRBD2	16	CASSQGGLAGADTQYF	TGTGCCAGCAGCCAGGGGGGACTAGCGGGAGCTGATACGCAGTATTTT
TRBV14	TRBJ2-2	.	TRBD1	16	CASSQFTGVHPGELFF	TGTGCCAGCAGCCAATTTACAGGGGTTCACCCCGGGGAGCTGTTTTTT
TRBV24-1	TRBJ2-1	.	.	12	CATSDEYNEQFF	TGTGCCACCAGTGATGAGTACAATGAGCAGTTCTTC
TRBV4-2	TRBJ2-7	few	TRBD2	15	CASRHTGTSDYEQYF	TGTGCCAGCAGACATACCGGGACTAGCGACTACGAGCAGTACTTC
TRBV5-1	TRBJ2-2	.	.	13	CASSHLGTGELFF	TGCGCCAGCAGCCACCTCGGGACCGGGGAGCTGTTTTTT
TRBV5-1	TRBJ1-2	.	.	14	CASSTGGNPPGYTF	TGCGCCAGCAGCACCGGAGGCAACCCTCCGGGCTACACCTTC
TRBV19	TRBJ1-2	once	TRBD1	15	CASSQAGTGSLGYTF	TGTGCCAGTAGTCAAGCGGGGACAGGCTCCCTTGGCTACACCTTC
TRBV20-1	TRBJ1-1	.	.	13	CSASAGPGTEAFF	TGCAGTGCTAGTGCAGGTCCTGGCACTGAAGCTTTCTTT
TRBV29-1	TRBJ1-4	.	TRBD1	12	CSVDRGDEKLFF	TGCAGCGTAGACAGGGGGGATGAAAAACTGTTTTTT
TRBV19	TRBJ2-1	.	.	14	CASSLGARINEQFF	TGTGCCAGTAGTTTGGGGGCCAGGATTAACGAGCAGTTCTTC
TRBV3-1/TRBV3-2	TRBJ1-6	.	.	16	CASSQDADTRRSPLHF	TGTGCCAGCAGCCAAGATGCCGACACCCGGCGCTCACCCCTCCACTTT
TRBV7-9	TRBJ1-2	.	.	15	CASSLPTEWSGGYTF	TGTGCCAGCAGCTTGCCGACAGAATGGTCTGGAGGCTACACCTTC
TRBV11-3	TRBJ2-3	.	TRBD1	16	CASSPPGQGDLNTQYF	TGTGCCAGCAGCCCTCCGGGACAGGGGGATCTTAATACGCAGTATTTT
TRBV19	TRBJ1-1	.	.	13	CASSTHTNTEAFF	TGTGCCAGTAGTACTCACACGAACACTGAAGCTTTCTTT
TRBV5-4	TRBJ1-1	.	TRBD1	15	CASSPLRDRGGEAFF	TGTGCCAGCAGTCCTCTAAGGGACAGGGGTGGGGAGGCTTTCTTT
TRBV7-2	TRBJ2-2	.	TRBD2	17	CASRGPSGGANTGELFF	TGTGCCAGCAGAGGACCTAGCGGGGGGGCGAACACCGGGGAGCTGTTTTTT
TRBV19	TRBJ1-1	.	.	12	CASSTLSSEAFF	TGTGCCAGTAGTACCCTTTCTTCTGAAGCTTTCTTT
TRBV6-2/TRBV6-3	TRBJ2-6	.	.	19	CASSYSWAGPQSGANVLTF	TGTGCCAGCAGTTACTCGTGGGCGGGGCCGCAGTCTGGGGCCAACGTCCTGACTTTC
TRBV6-5	TRBJ1-2	.	TRBD1	13	CASTIRGREGYTF	TGTGCCAGCACCATAAGGGGGCGAGAAGGCTACACCTTC
TRBV19	TRBJ1-2	.	TRBD1	15	CASRAGQAKNYGYTF	TGTGCCAGTAGGGCGGGACAGGCCAAAAACTATGGCTACACCTTC
TRBV11-2	TRBJ1-1	.	TRBD1	15	CASSLIRGPNTEAFF	TGTGCCAGCAGCTTAATCAGGGGGCCGAACACTGAAGCTTTCTTT